This TCR beta chain emerged from a study of T cell changes during pregnancy in multiple sclerosis. Generated by immunoSEQ multiplex PCR, the TCRdb table keeps only in-frame clones and is missing some. The sample includes fewer than 90,000 clones, over 80% of them seen just once. This CDR3 has 14 amino acids. Germline V gene data show CDR1 as MNHEY and CDR2 as SVGAGI. Trimming removed 5 bases from V and 1 base from J; junction bases left unmatched: 4. This TCR was sampled from a female donor with multiple sclerosis, enrolled in a pregnancy study. The chain joins TRBV6-5 to TRBJ1-1, with TRBD1 matching over 7 bases. This sample comprised peripheral blood, obtained in the first trimester of pregnancy. Written as DNA, the CDR3 is TGTGCCAGCAGTGCAGGGGGTAGGAACACTGAAGCTTTCTTT. It yields the protein CASSAGGRNTEAFF.